Shown below are 3 T cell receptor beta chains from a single sample sequenced in a study of early T cells in non-severe SARS-CoV-2 infection. TCRdb re-derived calls from the 5' RACE reads in MiXCR, one entry per CDR3 protein. The repertoire holds about 10,000 distinct CDR3 sequences, with around 4.8% as singletons. Material: whole blood. The receptors originated from an adult who was a healthcare worker with PCR-confirmed SARS-CoV-2 infection or an uninfected control (not recorded which).

This clonotype has ten or more counts. The chain uses TRBV6-6 and TRBJ2-1; 9 nucleotides line up with TRBD2. In germline, CDR1 is MNHNY, CDR2 SVGAGI (reference sequence). Unmatched junction bases numbered 3, after V lost 4 bases and J lost 5 bases. CDR3 length equals 14 residues. The CDR3: CASSWTSAHNEQFF. The CDR3 DNA sequence: TGTGCCAGCAGTTGGACTAGCGCTCACAATGAGCAGTTCTTC.

This clonotype ranks as medium-sized. The chain carries TRBV5-1 and TRBJ2-1; 9 bases agree with TRBD2. The CDR3 spans 14 residues. Germline V lookup: CDR1 SGHRS, CDR2 YFSETQ. The trim removed 7 bases at V and 10 bases at J, leaving 12 bases unmatched. The CDR3 here is CASQWTSEVGEQFF. The CDR3 coding sequence is TGCGCCAGCCAGTGGACTAGCGAGGTGGGGGAGCAGTTCTTC.

In this sample, this clonotype turned up many times. J is TRBJ1-5 and V is TRBV10-1, with D possibly matching TRBD1 (6 bases). V was clipped by 3 bases and J by 6 bases, with 6 bases between them. Germline CDR1 reads WNHNN; CDR2 reads SYGVQD (reference sequence). The CDR3 has 12 residues. CDR3 amino acids: CASSEGGQPQHF. The CDR3 DNA is TGCGCCAGCAGTGAAGGGGGTCAGCCCCAGCATTTT.